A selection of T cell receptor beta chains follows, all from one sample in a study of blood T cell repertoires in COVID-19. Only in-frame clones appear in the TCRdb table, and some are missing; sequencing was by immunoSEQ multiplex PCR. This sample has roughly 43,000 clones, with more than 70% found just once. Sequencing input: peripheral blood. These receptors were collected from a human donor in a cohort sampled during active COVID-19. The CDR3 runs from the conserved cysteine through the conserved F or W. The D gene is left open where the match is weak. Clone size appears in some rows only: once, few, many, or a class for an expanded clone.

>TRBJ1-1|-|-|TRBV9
TGTGCCAGCAGCGTAGGAGCGGTTATGAACACTGAAGCTTTCTTT
CASSVGAVMNTEAFF
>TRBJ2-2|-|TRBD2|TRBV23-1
TGCGCCAGCAGAGCGGGAGAAACGACCGGGGAGCTGTTTTTT
CASRAGETTGELFF
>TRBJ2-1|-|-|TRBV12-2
TGTGCAAGTCGCTCCCCACAGGGTTTCAATGAGCAGTTCTTC
CASRSPQGFNEQFF
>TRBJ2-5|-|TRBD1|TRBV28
TGTGCCAGCAGCTCCAGACAGGGGGCAGGGGGAGAGACCCAGTACTTC
CASSSRQGAGGETQYF
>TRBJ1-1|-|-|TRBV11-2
TGTGCCAGCAGCTTAGGGTGGCTGTTGCGAGGGGACATGAACACTGAAGCTTTCTTT
CASSLGWLLRGDMNTEAFF
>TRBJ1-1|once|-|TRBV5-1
TGCGCCAGCAGCTTGGTACGGGGGTTGAACACTGAAGCTTTCTTT
CASSLVRGLNTEAFF
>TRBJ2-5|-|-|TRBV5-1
TGCGCCAGCAGCTCTGGGACTCAAGAGACCCAGTACTTC
CASSSGTQETQYF
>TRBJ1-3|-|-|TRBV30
TGTGCCTGGAGCGTCCCAGGGGAGTGGGCTGGAAACACCATATATTTT
CAWSVPGEWAGNTIYF
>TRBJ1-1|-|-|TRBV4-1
TGCGCCAGCAGCCATGCCTGGGCACAGAACACTGAAGCTTTCTTT
CASSHAWAQNTEAFF
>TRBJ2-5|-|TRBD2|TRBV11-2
TGTGCCAGCAGCAAACATAGCGGGGGCGCCTGGGGGGAGACCCAGTACTTC
CASSKHSGGAWGETQYF
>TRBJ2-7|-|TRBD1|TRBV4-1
TGCGCCAGCAGCCGCCTAGGGACAGGGGATCTGAGCTACGAGCAGTACTTC
CASSRLGTGDLSYEQYF
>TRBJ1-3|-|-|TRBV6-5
TGTGCCAGCACTCCGACAGGAGACTCTGGAAACACCATATATTTT
CASTPTGDSGNTIYF
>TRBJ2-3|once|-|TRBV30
TGTGCCTGGAGTAAAACAGGGAAGGCAGATACGCAGTATTTT
CAWSKTGKADTQYF
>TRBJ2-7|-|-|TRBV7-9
TGTGCCAGCAGCCTTCCAGGGGCGCACGAGCAGTACTTC
CASSLPGAHEQYF
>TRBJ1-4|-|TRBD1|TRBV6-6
TGTGCCAGCACCACCCAGGACAGGGGAGTTGAAAAACTGTTTTTT
CASTTQDRGVEKLFF
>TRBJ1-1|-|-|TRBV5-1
TGCGCCAGCAGCTTGGTGGATAGGGGGACTGAAGCTTTCTTT
CASSLVDRGTEAFF
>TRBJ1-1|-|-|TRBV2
TGTGCCAGCAGCTACAGGCCTGAAGCTTTCTTT
CASSYRPEAFF